A selection of T cell receptor beta chains follows, all from one sample in a study of T cells expressing NK-cell markers. Each CDR3 protein gets one entry in TCRdb, which reprocessed the 5' RACE reads and gives no DNA. Seen in this sample are about 300,000 distinct CDR3 sequences; the ten most common clones hold about 4.2%. The sequenced sample was blood T cells: a sorted CD56 or NKG2C T cell subset, CD4+ or CD8+ T cells, or bulk PBMC T cells (not recorded which). Receptors originate from a woman aged 18-70 years in good health. CDR3s include the opening cysteine and the closing phenylalanine or tryptophan.

j_gene | v_gene | CDR3aa
TRBJ2-2 | TRBV14 | CASSQGLAATGELFF
TRBJ1-2 | TRBV6-6 | CASETGNYGYTF
TRBJ2-5 | TRBV5-1 | CASSFGTQETQYF
TRBJ2-1 | TRBV30 | CAWSKGTSGVYNEQFF
TRBJ1-2 | TRBV25-1 | CASSVKGAQGARYGYTF
TRBJ1-5 | TRBV6-2/TRBV6-3 | CASSTRTGGDQPQHF
TRBJ2-5 | TRBV11-2 | CASSLAGLAGETQYF
TRBJ2-4 | TRBV25-1 | CASTEGGGNIQYF
TRBJ2-4 | TRBV5-1 | CASSPQVGQLAKNIQYF
TRBJ2-5 | TRBV20-1 | CSVPGLGQETQYF
TRBJ2-5 | TRBV6-5 | CASSNRRRETQYF
TRBJ2-7 | TRBV7-2 | CASSLIVRRARDEQYF
TRBJ1-6 | TRBV10-2 | CASSEPQGDNSPLHF
TRBJ1-2 | TRBV29-1 | CSYLGDKGFQGGYTF
TRBJ2-3 | TRBV12-3/TRBV12-4 | CASTLWGAGRDTQYF
TRBJ1-1 | TRBV20-1 | CSARPMNTEAFF
TRBJ1-5 | TRBV12-3/TRBV12-4 | CASSYQNQPQHF
TRBJ2-5 | TRBV7-2 | CASGRRVDETQYF
TRBJ2-1 | TRBV6-1 | CASSSGGGRHEQFF
TRBJ1-1 | TRBV5-1 | CASSLLENTEAFF
TRBJ2-3 | TRBV3-1 | CASSQVVSGNPDTQYF
TRBJ2-2 | TRBV30 | CAWSVISRRVSGELFF
TRBJ2-1 | TRBV30 | CAWSAMSTSYNEQFF
TRBJ1-1 | TRBV5-1 | CASSLVGTGNTEAFF
TRBJ2-7 | TRBV12-3/TRBV12-4 | CASSLTGGEQYF
TRBJ2-3 | TRBV20-1 | CSAPVPSWGTDTQYF